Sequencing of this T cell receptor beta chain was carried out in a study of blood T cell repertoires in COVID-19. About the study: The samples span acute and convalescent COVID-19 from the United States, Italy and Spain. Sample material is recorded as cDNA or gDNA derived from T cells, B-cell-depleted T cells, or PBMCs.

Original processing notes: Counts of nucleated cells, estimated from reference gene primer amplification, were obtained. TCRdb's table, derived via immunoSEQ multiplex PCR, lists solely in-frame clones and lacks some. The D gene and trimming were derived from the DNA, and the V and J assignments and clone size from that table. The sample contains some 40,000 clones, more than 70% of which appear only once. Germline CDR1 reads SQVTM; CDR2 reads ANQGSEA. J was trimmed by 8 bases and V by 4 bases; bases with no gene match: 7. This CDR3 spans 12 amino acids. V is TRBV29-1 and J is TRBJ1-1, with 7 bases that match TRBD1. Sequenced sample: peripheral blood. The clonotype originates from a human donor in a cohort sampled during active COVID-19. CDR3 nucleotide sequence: TGCAGCGTTGCCGTGACAGGGATCGAAGCTTTCTTT. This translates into CSVAVTGIEAFF.